This T cell receptor beta chain originates from a study of CD8 T cells in ankylosing spondylitis. General study points: Roughly 8 highly homologous variants made up a TCR beta motif, and this motif appeared characteristic of ankylosing spondylitis blood. Peripheral blood samples showed relatively rare disease-linked clones, and these clones were CD8+. Earlier work had already found some motif variants in reactive arthritis synovial fluid and blood.

This clonotype showed up just a few times. Its antigen is unknown. A single record per CDR3 protein comes from TCRdb applying MiXCR to the 5' RACE reads. Of 150,000 to 200,000 distinct CDR3 sequences listed, 13% are singletons. Germline assignment: CDR1 SGDLS and CDR2 YYNGEE. V was cut by 0 bases and J by 7 bases, with 14 bases left in between. CDR3 length: 15 amino acids. This sequence joins TRBV9 and TRBJ2-1; D may match TRBD1 or TRBD2 (5 bases each). This clonotype originated in a female donor with ankylosing spondylitis or in good health (not recorded which). The sample consisted of blood, either unsorted or a sorted T cell fraction (not recorded which). The CDR3 region has the DNA TGTGCCAGCAGCGTAGTCGGGGCGGGCGTTAATGAGCAGTTCTTC. It codes for CASSVVGAGVNEQFF. The full variable domain, its missing parts supplied by reference TRBV9 and TRBJ2-1, is DSGVTQTPKHLITATGQRVTLRCSPRSGDLSVYWYQQSLDQGLQFLIQYYNGEERAKGNILERFSAQQFPDLHSELNLSSLELGDSALYFCASSVVGAGVNEQFFGPGTRLTVL.